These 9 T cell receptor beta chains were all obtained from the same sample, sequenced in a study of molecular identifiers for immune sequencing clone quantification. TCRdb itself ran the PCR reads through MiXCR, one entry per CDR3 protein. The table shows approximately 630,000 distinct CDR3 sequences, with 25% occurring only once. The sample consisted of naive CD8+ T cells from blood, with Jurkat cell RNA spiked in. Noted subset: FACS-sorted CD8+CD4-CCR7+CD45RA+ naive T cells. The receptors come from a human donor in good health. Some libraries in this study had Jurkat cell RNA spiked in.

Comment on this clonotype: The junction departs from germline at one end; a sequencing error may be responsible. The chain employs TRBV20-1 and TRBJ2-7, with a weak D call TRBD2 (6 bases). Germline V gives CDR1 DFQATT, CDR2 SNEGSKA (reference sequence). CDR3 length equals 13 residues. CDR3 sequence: CSATKTSYYAQYF. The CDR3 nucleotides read TGCAGTGCTACAAAAACTAGCTACTACGCGCAGTACTTC.

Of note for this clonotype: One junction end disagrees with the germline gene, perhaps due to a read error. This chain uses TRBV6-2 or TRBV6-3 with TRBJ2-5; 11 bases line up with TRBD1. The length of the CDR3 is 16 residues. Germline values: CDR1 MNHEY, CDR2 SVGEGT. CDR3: CASSHLSWTGGETEYF. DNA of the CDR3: TGTGCCAGCAGTCACCTGAGCTGGACAGGGGGCGAGACCGAGTACTTC.

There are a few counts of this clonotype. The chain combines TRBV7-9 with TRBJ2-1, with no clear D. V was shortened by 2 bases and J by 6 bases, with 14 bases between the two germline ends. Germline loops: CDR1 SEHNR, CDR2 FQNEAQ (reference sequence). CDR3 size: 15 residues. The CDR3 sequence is CASSLIETSVNEQFF. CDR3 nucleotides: TGTGCCAGCAGCTTAATTGAAACGTCGGTCAATGAGCAGTTCTTC.

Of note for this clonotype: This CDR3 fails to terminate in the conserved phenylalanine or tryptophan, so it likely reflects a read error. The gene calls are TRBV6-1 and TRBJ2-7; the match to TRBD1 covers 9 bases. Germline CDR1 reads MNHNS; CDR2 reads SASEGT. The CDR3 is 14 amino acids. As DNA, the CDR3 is TGTGTCAGCAGTGCGTGGGGGACAGGGAGCGAGCAGTACCTC. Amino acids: CVSSAWGTGSEQYL.

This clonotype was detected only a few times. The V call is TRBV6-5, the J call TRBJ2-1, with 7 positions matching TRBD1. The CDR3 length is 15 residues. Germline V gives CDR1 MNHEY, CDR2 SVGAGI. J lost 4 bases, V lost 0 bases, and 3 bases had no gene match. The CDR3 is CASSYSDRPYNEQFF. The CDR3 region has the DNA TGTGCCAGCAGTTACTCGGACAGGCCGTACAATGAGCAGTTCTTC.

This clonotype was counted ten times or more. CDR3 sequence (DNA): TGTGCCAGCAGCCCGCCTCTCCCAGGGAGCGGGGGGAACACCGGGGAGCTGTTTTTT. Translated: CASSPPLPGSGGNTGELFF. The rearrangement uses TRBV12-3 or TRBV12-4 and TRBJ2-2; 8 positions match TRBD2. This CDR3 region has 19 residues. J lost 1 base, V lost 6 bases, and 16 bases had no gene match.

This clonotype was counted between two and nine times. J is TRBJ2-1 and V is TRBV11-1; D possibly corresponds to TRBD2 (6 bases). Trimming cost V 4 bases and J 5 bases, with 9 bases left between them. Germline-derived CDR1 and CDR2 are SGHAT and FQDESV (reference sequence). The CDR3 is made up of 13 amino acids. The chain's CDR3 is CASSSGLNNEQFF. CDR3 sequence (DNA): TGTGCCAGCAGCTCGGGACTTAACAATGAGCAGTTCTTC.

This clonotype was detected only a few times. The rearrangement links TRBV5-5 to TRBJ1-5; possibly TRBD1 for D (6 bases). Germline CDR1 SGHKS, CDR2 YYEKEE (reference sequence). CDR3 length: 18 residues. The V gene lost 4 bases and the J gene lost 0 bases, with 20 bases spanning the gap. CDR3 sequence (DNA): TGTGCCAGCAGCAACCCGAGGACAGCCATTACTAGCAATCAGCCCCAGCATTTT. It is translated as CASSNPRTAITSNQPQHF.

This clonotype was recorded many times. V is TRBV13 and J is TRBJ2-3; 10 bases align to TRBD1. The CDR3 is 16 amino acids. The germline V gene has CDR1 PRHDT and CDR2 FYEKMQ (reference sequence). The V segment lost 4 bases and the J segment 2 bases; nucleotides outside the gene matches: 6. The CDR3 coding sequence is TGTGCCAGCAGCTCAGGGACAGGGGTCCCCACAGATACGCAGTATTTT. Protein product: CASSSGTGVPTDTQYF.